Shown below are 2 T cell receptor beta chains from a single sample sequenced in a study of cytomegalovirus exposure and HLA in healthy donors. PCR involved 60 Vbeta and 13 Jbeta primers. The table came from immunoSEQ multiplex PCR; TCRdb's copy has only in-frame clones and leaves some out. Seen here are about 170,000 clones, approximately 80% observed once, and the top ten hold about 0.77%. Source material: PBMCs. These receptors were obtained from a young woman in good health and CMV-seronegative.

This chain joins TRBV2 and TRBJ2-3; 8 nucleotides agree with TRBD2. The junction had 0 bases not matched to a gene; V was cut back by 2 bases and J by 5 bases. Germline CDR1 reads SNHLY; CDR2 reads FYNNEI. The CDR3 spans 13 residues. CDR3 in amino acids: CASSETSGDTQYF. CDR3 bases: TGTGCCAGCAGTGAAACTAGCGGAGATACGCAGTATTTT. Together with reference TRBV2 and TRBJ2-3, the CDR3 gives the full variable domain: EPEVTQTPSHQVTQMGQEVILRCVPISNHLYFYWYRQILGQKVEFLVSFYNNEISEKSEIFDDQFSVERPDGSNFTLKIRSTKLEDSAMYFCASSETSGDTQYFGPGTRLTVL.

The sample holds a few counts of this clone. This rearrangement joins TRBV25-1 to TRBJ2-7; D is unresolved. Trimming shortened V by 7 bases and J by 0 bases, and 10 bases separated the two germline ends. The CDR3 runs to 13 residues. Germline CDR1 MGHDK, CDR2 SYGVNS. The DNA for the CDR3 is TGTGCCAGCACCTCCGCTATCTCCTACGAGCAGTACTTC. It translates to CASTSAISYEQYF.